This paragraph reports one T cell receptor (beta chain). This entry belongs to a study of blood T cell repertoires in COVID-19. Libraries were prepared by immunoSEQ multiplex PCR; TCRdb keeps only in-frame clonotypes and omits some of them. The sample carries some 200,000 clones, about 95% recorded once. This CDR3 region has 16 residues. J lost 6 bases, V lost 2 bases, and 11 bases had no gene match. Germline values: CDR1 PRHDT, CDR2 FYEKMQ (reference sequence). The source of this sequence is a man younger than 45 with COVID-19, enrolled during active disease. This sequence joins TRBV13 and TRBJ1-2; TRBD1 matches at 8 bases. Material: peripheral blood. CDR3 residues: CASSLSGSDREDGYTF. DNA of the CDR3: TGTGCCAGCAGCTTATCGGGTTCGGACAGGGAGGATGGCTACACCTTC.